Listed here is a single T cell receptor (beta chain). Its antigen is not identified. Investigators divided CD4+ cells into CD45RA+ naive and CD45RA-negative memory subsets. Data came from immunoSEQ multiplex PCR; TCRdb stores just in-frame clones and leaves some out. This sample has a few million clones, with under 95% found just once. With 0 bases removed from V and 4 bases from J, the gap between germline ends came to 9 bases. This CDR3 contains 13 residues. CDR1 is GTSNPN and CDR2 is SVGIG in the germline V gene (reference sequence). This sample stems from a study of shared clonotypes between healthy human individuals. General study points: Several donors shared roughly 5% of their naive CD4 clonotypes.

The sample comprised naive CD4+ T cells from PBMCs. Noted subset: CD45RA+ positively selected. This receptor was taken from a man aged 18 to 29 in good health. Some clones in this sample may be carry-over from other donors' samples. The rearrangement joins TRBV30 to TRBJ1-1; D call uncertain. The chain's CDR3 is CAWSVIGSTEAFF. In DNA form, the CDR3 reads TGTGCCTGGAGTGTAATCGGGAGCACTGAAGCTTTCTTT.